This entry features one T cell receptor (beta chain) sequence. Its target is not known. It was at deep level that the assay was run. Generated by immunoSEQ multiplex PCR, the TCRdb table keeps only in-frame clones and is missing some. The data contain 1,500,000 or so clones, around 97% of them singletons. A split of CD4+ cells into CD45RA+ naive and CD45RA-negative memory subsets was performed. Germline values: CDR1 LGHNT, CDR2 FRNRAP. There are 14 residues in the CDR3. V shed 5 bases, J shed 4 bases, and the junction held 3 bases outside the gene matches. This specimen comes from a study of shared clonotypes between healthy human individuals. Points from the study as a whole: There were few donors, and this limited the genetic and exposure-history diversity represented. Naive CD4 clonotype sharing across several donors was approximately 5.2%.

The chain links TRBV12-5 to TRBJ2-5; 11 bases agree with TRBD2. This receptor was obtained from a man aged 30 to 39 in good health. The material sequenced was naive CD4+ T cells sorted from blood. Stated subset: CD45RA+ positively selected. The chain's CDR3 is CASGPGLAGETQYF. CDR3 bases: TGTGCTAGTGGTCCCGGACTAGCGGGAGAGACCCAGTACTTC. Supplemented by reference TRBV12-5 and TRBJ2-5, the full variable domain reads DARVTQTPRHKVTEMGQEVTMRCQPILGHNTVFWYRQTMMQGLELLAYFRNRAPLDDSGMPKDRFSAEMPDATLATLKIQPSEPRDSAVYFCASGPGLAGETQYFGPGTRLLVL.